A single sample is the source of the 14 T cell receptor beta chains below, sequenced in a study of CD8 T cells in Susac syndrome. Random hexamers primed reverse transcription of about 0.5 to 1 ug RNA. From the immunoSEQ multiplex PCR reads, TCRdb called clonotypes with MiXCR, one entry per CDR3 protein. The data contain tens of thousands of distinct CDR3 sequences, approximately 94% of them seen just once; the ten biggest clones take up 0.3% to 0.45%. Sequencing input: CD8+ T cells from PBMCs. Receptor source: a human donor with multiple sclerosis.

The gene calls are TRBV29-1 and TRBJ1-2; no reliable D call. Per germline, CDR1 SQVTM and CDR2 ANQGSEA. V lost 5 bases and J lost 2, with 6 bases in between. There are 11 residues in the CDR3. In nucleotides, the CDR3 is TGCAGCGTTCCAGGAAACTATGGCTACACCTTC. As protein: CSVPGNYGYTF.

The V call is TRBV7-7, the J call TRBJ2-1, with D maybe TRBD2 (6 bases). Germline V CDR1 and CDR2: SSHAT, FNYEAQ (reference sequence). V lost 5 bases and J lost 7, with 18 bases in between. The CDR3 consists of 15 residues. The chain's CDR3 is CASSAGRSRANEQFF. In DNA form, the CDR3 reads TGTGCCAGCAGCGCGGGGCGATCCCGGGCTAATGAGCAGTTCTTC. The full variable domain, in which reference TRBV7-7 and TRBJ2-1 provide the parts outside the CDR3, is GAGVSQSPRYKVTKRGQDVTLRCDPISSHATLYWYQQALGQGPEFLTYFNYEAQPDKSGLPSDRFSAERPEGSISTLTIQRTEQRDSAMYRCASSAGRSRANEQFFGPGTRLTVL.

The chain uses TRBV11-2 and TRBJ1-1; TRBD1 might be the D (5 bases). The CDR3 contains 14 residues. Germline CDR1 and CDR2: SGHAT and FQNNGV. Trimming removed 5 bases at V and 4 bases at J, with 14 bases between. CDR3 nucleotide sequence: TGTGCCAGCAGCGGACAAAGGGATGGCACTGAAGCTTTCTTT. As protein: CASSGQRDGTEAFF.

The chain is built from TRBV30 and TRBJ2-1, with D perhaps matching TRBD1 (6 bases). Germline CDR1 reads GTSNPN; CDR2 reads SVGIG (reference sequence). V was pared by 2 bases and J by 2 bases, with 7 bases between. The CDR3 totals 13 residues. CDR3 nucleotides: TGTGCCTGGAGTTCAGGGGCCTACAATGAGCAGTTCTTC. Residues: CAWSSGAYNEQFF.

Here the CDR3 DNA reads TGTGCCAGTGGACAGGTACAAGAGACCCAGTACTTC. Protein sequence: CASGQVQETQYF. The V gene is TRBV2, the J gene TRBJ2-5; 7 bases match TRBD1. Germline CDR1 SNHLY, CDR2 FYNNEI. J gave up 2 bases and V 9 bases, and 3 bases lay outside the gene matches. CDR3 length: 12 residues.

This chain connects TRBV20-1 to TRBJ1-5; the match to TRBD1 covers 7 bases. CDR1 and CDR2 from the germline V gene are DFQATT and SNEGSKA (reference sequence). CDR3 length: 13 amino acids. With V trimmed by 6 bases and J by 4 bases, 6 bases remained unmatched. The CDR3 loop is CSAEGAGNQPQHF. Here the CDR3 DNA reads TGCAGTGCGGAGGGGGCAGGGAATCAGCCCCAGCATTTT.

This clonotype appeared a single time. The V and J genes are TRBV30 and TRBJ1-3; no reliable D call. This CDR3 spans 14 amino acids. Germline CDR1 GTSNPN, CDR2 SVGIG (reference sequence). The V and J ends lost 4 bases and 0 bases respectively, with 10 bases between them. The CDR3 bases are TGTGCCTGGATGCCCGCTTCCTCTGGAAACACCATATATTTT. Its protein is CAWMPASSGNTIYF.

The rearrangement joins TRBV29-1 to TRBJ1-1; D is perhaps TRBD1 (5 bases). The germline CDR1 and CDR2 sequences are SQVTM and ANQGSEA. The CDR3 has 13 amino acids. Trimming took off 8 bases at V and 5 bases at J, with 18 bases between the two ends. The CDR3 sequence is CSPRAGGGTEAFF. In DNA, the CDR3 is TGCAGCCCCCGGGCGGGGGGAGGGACTGAAGCTTTCTTT.

The table lists this clonotype with a count of one. This chain connects TRBV15 to TRBJ1-1; D call uncertain. Germline values: CDR1 LNHNV, CDR2 YYDKDF (reference sequence). V lost 7 bases and J 1 base, leaving 10 bases between the germline ends. The CDR3 runs 13 residues. The CDR3 region has the DNA TGTGCCACCAAGGGCAGGAAGAACACTGAAGCTTTCTTT. Translating it yields CATKGRKNTEAFF.

The chain couples TRBV19 to TRBJ2-4, with TRBD1 as a possible D gene (5 bases). The CDR3 runs to 15 residues. The germline V gene has CDR1 LNHDA and CDR2 SQIVND (reference sequence). Trimming shortened V by 3 bases and J by 4 bases, and 13 bases separated the two germline ends. In DNA form, the CDR3 reads TGTGCCAGTAGTATCCAGGGATACCCAAAAAACATTCAGTACTTC. Protein: CASSIQGYPKNIQYF.

This clonotype has just one count. This rearrangement joins TRBV18 to TRBJ1-5; D call uncertain. Per the germline V gene, CDR1 is KGHSH and CDR2 is LQKENI. V was trimmed by 2 bases and J by 5 bases, leaving 4 bases between them. This CDR3 region has 12 residues. Here the CDR3 reads CASSPEDQPQHF. CDR3 in DNA: TGTGCCAGCTCACCAGAGGATCAGCCCCAGCATTTT. Filled out from reference TRBV18 and TRBJ1-5, the complete variable domain reads NAGVMQNPRHLVRRRGQEARLRCSPMKGHSHVYWYRQLPEEGLKFMVYLQKENIIDESGMPKERFSAEFPKEGPSILRIQQVVRGDSAAYFCASSPEDQPQHFGDGTRLSIL.

The rearrangement uses TRBV30 and TRBJ2-5; 7 bases match TRBD1. The germline V gene has CDR1 GTSNPN and CDR2 SVGIG (reference sequence). Trimming took 5 bases from V and 3 from J; bases not matched to a gene: 6. The length of the CDR3 is 13 residues. CDR3 DNA sequence: TGTGCCTGGGCCGGACAGGAGAAAGAGACCCAGTACTTC. Its translation: CAWAGQEKETQYF.

The genes are TRBV23-1 and TRBJ1-5; D gene ambiguous. TRBV23-1 is an ORF, and what it does is uncertain. The V end was cut by 2 bases, the J end by 5 bases, with 10 bases between. CDR3 size: 14 residues. The CDR3 DNA sequence: TGCGCCAGCAGTCAAGTTTCCCCTTATCAGCCCCAGCATTTT. It specifies CASSQVSPYQPQHF.

This chain connects TRBV29-1 to TRBJ2-1, with 11 nucleotides matching TRBD2. The CDR3 covers 16 residues. Germline V lookup: CDR1 SQVTM, CDR2 ANQGSEA. The junction had 8 bases not matched to a gene; V was cut back by 3 bases and J by 4 bases. CDR3 in amino acids: CSVEMTSGAIYNEQFF. CDR3 bases: TGCAGCGTTGAGATGACTAGCGGGGCTATATACAATGAGCAGTTCTTC.